This T cell receptor beta chain was profiled in a study of PD-L1 blockade in urothelial cancer. Using immunoSEQ multiplex PCR, the repertoire was profiled, and TCRdb retains in-frame clones only, with some absent. The sample holds some 52,000 clones; about 87% are singletons and the top ten take 5.5% to 7.5%. Germline CDR1 is SQVTM and CDR2 is ANQGSEA. The CDR3 consists of 14 residues. V dropped 7 bases and J dropped 5; count of bases not matched to a gene: 13. This clone was picked up a small number of times. Sequenced material: PBMCs, taken around atezolizumab (anti-PD-L1) treatment. V and J are TRBV29-1 and TRBJ2-5; TRBD2 aligns across 7 bases. This sequence originates from a middle-aged man with urothelial cancer. The CDR3 DNA is TGCAGCGCCGGTGGGGGGAGGGCCCCCGAGACCCAGTACTTC. It codes for CSAGGGRAPETQYF.